Listed below are T cell receptor beta chains from one sample, sequenced in a study of blood T cell repertoires in COVID-19. Profiling relied on immunoSEQ multiplex PCR, and the TCRdb table lists in-frame clones only, not all of them. The sample lists fewer than 700,000 clones, approximately 91% occurring once. Material: peripheral blood. These receptor sequences come from a woman aged 45-60 years with COVID-19, enrolled during active disease. CDR3s include the opening cysteine and the closing phenylalanine or tryptophan. The order of the fields is V gene, J gene, D gene, clone size, CDR3 protein, CDR3 DNA. D genes are given only for firm matches. A clone size is listed for some rows: how often the clone was seen (once, few, many), or a class if it is expanded.

>TRBV9|TRBJ2-1|-|-
CASTPRGVEGEQFF
TGTGCCAGCACCCCCCGAGGTGTAGAGGGTGAGCAGTTCTTC
>TRBV6-6|TRBJ1-4|TRBD1|many
CASSKSGTGNEKLFF
TGTGCCAGCAGTAAAAGTGGGACAGGAAATGAAAAACTGTTTTTT
>TRBV30|TRBJ1-2|TRBD1|-
CAWSQGGTYGYTF
TGTGCCTGGAGTCAGGGGGGCACCTATGGCTACACCTTC
>TRBV6-5|TRBJ1-2|TRBD1|-
CASSYLTGARGYTF
TGTGCCAGCAGTTACCTAACAGGGGCCAGAGGCTACACCTTC
>TRBV6-1|TRBJ2-7|-|once
CASSALGGGGSYEQYF
TGTGCCAGCAGTGCCCTCGGGGGCGGGGGATCCTACGAGCAGTACTTC
>TRBV6-5|TRBJ1-3|TRBD1|once
CASSPGTGGNTIYF
TGTGCCAGCAGCCCCGGGACAGGTGGAAACACCATATATTTT
>TRBV28|TRBJ1-2|TRBD1|-
CASRPTDRSYGYTF
TGTGCCAGCAGACCCACGGACAGGAGTTATGGCTACACCTTC
>TRBV10-2|TRBJ1-3|TRBD1|few
CASSMGQGAGNTIYF
TGCGCCAGCAGCATGGGACAGGGGGCTGGAAACACCATATATTTT
>TRBV11-2|TRBJ1-2|-|-
CASSLVGRGRNGYTF
TGTGCCAGCAGCTTAGTAGGTCGGGGTCGGAATGGCTACACCTTC
>TRBV24-1|TRBJ2-2|-|-
CATSDSWEPGSTGELFF
TGTGCCACCAGTGACTCTTGGGAGCCGGGGAGCACCGGGGAGCTGTTTTTT
>TRBV24-1|TRBJ2-1|-|-
CATSDNNEQFF
TGTGCCACCAGTGACAACAATGAGCAGTTCTTC
>TRBV5-1|TRBJ1-1|-|-
CASRLETGRTEAFF
TGCGCCAGCAGGTTGGAGACGGGGAGGACTGAAGCTTTCTTT
>TRBV5-1|TRBJ1-1|TRBD1|few
CASRQGSNTEAFF
TGCGCCAGCAGACAGGGGTCGAACACTGAAGCTTTCTTT
>TRBV18|TRBJ1-2|TRBD1|-
CASSPGTGVDYGYTF
TGTGCCAGCTCACCAGGGACAGGGGTGGACTATGGCTACACCTTC
>TRBV12-5|TRBJ1-5|-|-
CASGLSSSGPRPQHF
TGTGCTAGTGGTTTGTCCTCCAGCGGTCCCCGGCCCCAGCATTTT
>TRBV28|TRBJ1-4|TRBD1|-
CASTLTGVNEKLFF
TGTGCCAGCACCTTGACAGGGGTTAATGAAAAACTGTTTTTT
>TRBV6-6|TRBJ2-5|-|-
CASREGGKETQYF
TGTGCCAGCAGGGAAGGAGGGAAGGAGACCCAGTACTTC
>TRBV9|TRBJ1-2|-|-
CASSVAPFDRPGAGYTF
TGTGCCAGCAGCGTGGCCCCTTTCGACAGGCCCGGAGCTGGCTACACCTTC
>TRBV7-3|TRBJ2-3|TRBD1|-
CASSLKDRFSTDTQYF
TGTGCCAGCAGCTTAAAGGACAGGTTCTCCACAGATACGCAGTATTTT
>TRBV6-1|TRBJ1-3|-|few
CASSEVGVSGNTIYF
TGTGCCAGCAGTGAAGTGGGCGTCTCTGGAAACACCATATATTTT
>TRBV9|TRBJ1-6|-|-
CASSVGDFSNSPLHF
TGTGCCAGCAGCGTAGGAGACTTTTCTAATTCACCCCTCCACTTT
>TRBV4-2|TRBJ2-7|TRBD2|-
CASSLDGGGLYEQYF
TGTGCCAGCAGCCTGGACGGCGGGGGGTTGTACGAGCAGTACTTC
>TRBV2|TRBJ1-1|TRBD1|-
CASSEAPGQGAEAFF
TGTGCCAGCAGTGAAGCTCCGGGACAGGGGGCTGAAGCTTTCTTT
>TRBV11-3|TRBJ2-3|TRBD2|-
CASSLDHRASGYTDTQYF
TGTGCCAGCAGCTTAGATCACCGAGCTAGCGGGTACACAGATACGCAGTATTTT
>TRBV27|TRBJ2-7|TRBD1|-
CASSRDRSTYEQYF
TGTGCCAGCAGTAGGGACAGATCAACTTACGAGCAGTACTTC
>TRBV6-2/TRBV6-3|TRBJ1-1|TRBD1|-
CASSWSKTGTNTEAFF
TGTGCCAGCAGTTGGTCAAAGACAGGGACAAACACTGAAGCTTTCTTT
>TRBV28|TRBJ1-1|-|-
CASSLNRVKGTEAFF
TGTGCCAGCAGTTTAAACAGGGTAAAAGGCACTGAAGCTTTCTTT
>TRBV28|TRBJ2-1|-|-
CASSLGSSVYYNEQFF
TGTGCCAGCAGTTTGGGCAGCTCAGTTTACTACAATGAGCAGTTCTTC
>TRBV5-4|TRBJ2-3|-|-
CASSLQYTDTQYF
TGTGCCAGCAGCTTGCAGTACACAGATACGCAGTATTTT
>TRBV13|TRBJ1-2|-|once
CASSRRDPNYGYTF
TGTGCCAGCAGCAGGAGGGACCCCAACTATGGCTACACCTTC
>TRBV27|TRBJ1-5|TRBD1|-
CASSLTGGLQPQHF
TGTGCCAGCAGTTTGACAGGGGGCCTTCAGCCCCAGCATTTT
>TRBV11-1|TRBJ1-2|-|-
CASSATGYGYTF
TGTGCCAGCAGTGCGACGGGGTATGGCTACACCTTC
>TRBV6-5|TRBJ1-1|-|-
CASSPVPGGVKAFF
TGTGCCAGCAGCCCCGTCCCGGGTGGCGTTAAAGCTTTCTTT
>TRBV5-5|TRBJ2-3|-|-
CASSATGPRGTDTQYF
TGTGCCAGCAGCGCGACCGGGCCACGAGGGACAGATACGCAGTATTTT
>TRBV2|TRBJ2-2|-|-
CASSRLQSTGELFF
TGTGCCAGCAGTCGATTGCAGTCCACCGGGGAGCTGTTTTTT
>TRBV4-1|TRBJ1-2|-|-
CASSQEGGRINYGYTF
TGCGCCAGCAGCCAAGAGGGGGGGCGCATTAACTATGGCTACACCTTC
>TRBV5-1|TRBJ1-2|TRBD1|many
CASSPDRGNYGYTF
TGCGCCAGCAGCCCGGACAGGGGTAACTATGGCTACACCTTC
>TRBV28|TRBJ1-2|-|once
CASSLGGTAYGYTF
TGTGCCAGCAGTTTGGGGGGGACGGCATATGGCTACACCTTC
>TRBV27|TRBJ2-1|-|-
CASSLGRYNEQFF
TGTGCCAGCAGTTTAGGGCGCTACAATGAGCAGTTCTTC
>TRBV7-8|TRBJ1-4|TRBD1|-
CASSLVGQGWGEATNEKLFF
TGTGCCAGCAGCTTAGTGGGACAGGGATGGGGGGAGGCGACGAATGAAAAACTGTTTTTT
>TRBV4-1|TRBJ2-7|-|-
CASSQALAGHSYEQYF
TGCGCCAGCAGCCAAGCCCTGGCGGGGCACTCCTACGAGCAGTACTTC
>TRBV2|TRBJ2-7|TRBD2|-
CASRTSGLYYEQYF
TGTGCCAGCAGAACTAGCGGTTTATACTACGAGCAGTACTTC
>TRBV30|TRBJ2-2|-|-
CAWNSGAGELFF
TGTGCCTGGAATTCAGGGGCCGGGGAGCTGTTTTTT